This TCR beta chain was identified during a study of T cell changes during pregnancy in multiple sclerosis. Here immunoSEQ multiplex PCR was the method, and the copy in TCRdb shows in-frame clones only, minus some. The sample has 95,000 to 100,000 clones, more than 85% seen once. The sequences come from peripheral blood, collected in the second trimester of pregnancy. This clonotype originated in a female donor with multiple sclerosis, enrolled in a pregnancy study.

Here the CDR3 reads CASRAGYEQYF. CDR3 nucleotide sequence: TGTGCCAGCCGGGCGGGGTACGAGCAGTACTTC. This chain uses TRBV6-5 with TRBJ2-7; perhaps TRBD2 as D (6 bases). CDR3 size: 11 residues. Trimming left V 8 bases short and J 4 bases short, with 9 bases between. Germline V gene lookup returns CDR1 MNHEY and CDR2 SVGAGI.